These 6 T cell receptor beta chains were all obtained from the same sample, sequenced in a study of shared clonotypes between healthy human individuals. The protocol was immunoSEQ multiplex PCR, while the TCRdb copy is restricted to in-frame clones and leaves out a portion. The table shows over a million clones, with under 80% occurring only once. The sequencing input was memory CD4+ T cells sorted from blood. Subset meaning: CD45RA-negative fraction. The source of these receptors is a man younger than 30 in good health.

CDR3 DNA sequence: TGTGCCAGCAGTCGGTTTGGTAGTCAGCAGTACTTC. This encodes CASSRFGSQQYF. The genes are TRBV28 and TRBJ2-7; D unresolved. The V end lost 5 bases, the J end lost 8 bases, and 13 bases lay between the germline ends. The CDR3 runs to 12 residues. Germline assignment: CDR1 MDHEN and CDR2 SYDVKM.

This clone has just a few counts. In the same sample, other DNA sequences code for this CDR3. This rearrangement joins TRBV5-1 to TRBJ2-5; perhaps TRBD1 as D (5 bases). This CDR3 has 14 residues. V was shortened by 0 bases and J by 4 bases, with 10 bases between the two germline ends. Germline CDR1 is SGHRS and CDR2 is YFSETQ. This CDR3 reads CASSLDSRGETQYF. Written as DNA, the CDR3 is TGCGCCAGCAGCTTGGACAGTAGGGGAGAGACCCAGTACTTC.

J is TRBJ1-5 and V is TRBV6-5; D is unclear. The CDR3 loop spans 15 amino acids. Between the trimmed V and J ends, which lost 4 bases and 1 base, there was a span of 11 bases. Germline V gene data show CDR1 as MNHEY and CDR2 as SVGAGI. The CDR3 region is CASSSLTASNQPQHF. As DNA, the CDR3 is TGTGCCAGCAGTTCCCTTACAGCGAGCAATCAGCCCCAGCATTTT.

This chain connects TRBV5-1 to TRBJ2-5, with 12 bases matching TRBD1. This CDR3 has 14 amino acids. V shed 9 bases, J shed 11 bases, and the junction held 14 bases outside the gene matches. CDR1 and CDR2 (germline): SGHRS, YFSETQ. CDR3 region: CATQPGTGGGEQYF. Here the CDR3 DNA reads TGCGCCACCCAGCCCGGGACAGGGGGCGGGGAGCAGTACTTC.

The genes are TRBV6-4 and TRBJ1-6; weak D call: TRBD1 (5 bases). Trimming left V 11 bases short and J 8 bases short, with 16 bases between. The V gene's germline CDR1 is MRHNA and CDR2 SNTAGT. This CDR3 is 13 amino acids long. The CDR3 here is CAHISGLDSPLHF. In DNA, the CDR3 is TGTGCCCATATCTCAGGGTTGGATTCACCCCTCCACTTT.

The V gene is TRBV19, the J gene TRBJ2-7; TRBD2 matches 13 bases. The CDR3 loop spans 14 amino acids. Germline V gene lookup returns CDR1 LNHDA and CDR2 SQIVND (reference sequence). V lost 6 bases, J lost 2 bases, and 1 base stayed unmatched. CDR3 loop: CASSGLAGAYEQYF. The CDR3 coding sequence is TGTGCCAGTAGCGGACTAGCGGGAGCCTACGAGCAGTACTTC.